Listed here are 20 T cell receptor beta chains from one sample, sequenced in a study of T cell repertoires in cytomegalovirus infection. In TCRdb, the reads were re-called with MiXCR into one record per CDR3 protein. The sample holds 490,000 or so distinct CDR3 sequences; around 11% are singletons and the top ten take around 9.6%. The specimen sequenced was PBMCs. The receptors derive from a human donor in good health (CMV status not recorded). Some clones in this sample may be carry-over from other donors' samples.

This clonotype occurred many times. The chain joins TRBV10-3 to TRBJ2-6; a weak D match, TRBD2 (6 bases). V lost 2 bases, J lost 2 bases, and 7 bases lay in between. CDR1 and CDR2 from the germline V gene are ENHRY and SYGVKD. The CDR3 length is 15 residues. The CDR3 nucleotides read TGTGCCATCAGTGAGGCGGGAACTGGGGCCAACGTCCTGACTTTC. Amino acids: CAISEAGTGANVLTF.

The CDR3 DNA reads TGCAGCGTTGCAGGGGGCGCGAACACTGAAGCTTTCTTT. Protein: CSVAGGANTEAFF. The chain joins TRBV29-1 to TRBJ1-1, with TRBD1 matching over 8 bases. Germline lookup yields CDR1 SQVTM and CDR2 ANQGSEA. The V segment lost 4 bases and the J segment 1 base; nucleotides outside the gene matches: 2. The CDR3 has 13 residues.

This chain connects TRBV30 to TRBJ1-1; D uncertain. The CDR3 loop spans 11 amino acids. Trimming left V 2 bases short and J 0 bases short, with 1 base between. From germline, CDR1 is GTSNPN and CDR2 SVGIG (reference sequence). The CDR3 reads CAWSLNTEAFF. In DNA, the CDR3 is TGTGCCTGGAGTTTGAACACTGAAGCTTTCTTT.

A few counts support this clonotype. The V call is TRBV18, the J call TRBJ1-2; D might be TRBD1 (5 bases). In germline, CDR1 is KGHSH, CDR2 LQKENI. The ends were cut back, 4 bases at V and 3 bases at J, with 9 bases in the middle. The CDR3 has 13 amino acids. CDR3 DNA sequence: TGTGCCAGCTCACGCTTAGGGGACTATGGCTACACCTTC. Amino acid sequence: CASSRLGDYGYTF.

This chain links TRBV3-1 with TRBJ1-1; TRBD1 is a possible D gene (6 bases). CDR1 is LGHDT and CDR2 is YNNKEL in the germline V gene (reference sequence). The ends were cut back, 8 bases at V and 1 base at J, with 14 bases in the middle. The CDR3 sequence is 14 residues long. The DNA of the CDR3 is TGTGCCAGCGTACCGGGACACAGGAACACTGAAGCTTTCTTT. Translation gives CASVPGHRNTEAFF.

This rearrangement joins TRBV19 to TRBJ2-1; 9 bases line up with TRBD2. The CDR3 runs to 14 residues. Germline lookup yields CDR1 LNHDA and CDR2 SQIVND (reference sequence). CDR3 amino acids: CASQKGLASPEQFF. The CDR3 nucleotides read TGTGCAAGCCAAAAGGGACTAGCTAGTCCTGAGCAGTTCTTC.

This clonotype has ten or more counts. The rearrangement uses TRBV2 and TRBJ2-4; D remains ambiguous. The ends were cut back, 6 bases at V and 0 bases at J, with 18 bases in the middle. This CDR3 has 17 residues. Germline assignment: CDR1 SNHLY and CDR2 FYNNEI. The CDR3 loop is CASREPNRSLAKNIQYF. The CDR3 DNA follows: TGTGCCAGCAGAGAGCCCAACAGATCCCTAGCCAAAAACATTCAGTACTTC. The complete variable domain, with remaining parts taken from reference TRBV2 and TRBJ2-4, reads EPEVTQTPSHQVTQMGQEVILRCVPISNHLYFYWYRQILGQKVEFLVSFYNNEISEKSEIFDDQFSVERPDGSNFTLKIRSTKLEDSAMYFCASREPNRSLAKNIQYFGAGTRLSVL.

This clonotype was observed a few times. A read error may account for a junction end that differs from germline. This chain links TRBV4-2 with TRBJ2-7; weak D call: TRBD1 (6 bases). Germline assignment: CDR1 LGHNA and CDR2 YNFKEQ. CDR3 size: 18 residues. The CDR3 DNA reads TGTGCCAGCACCCAAGGGTACAGGGTAATAGGAAAATCCTACGAGCAGTACTTC. It encodes CASTQGYRVIGKSYEQYF.

At least ten counts were recorded for this clonotype. The rearrangement links TRBV11-2 to TRBJ2-3; D unresolved. Germline-derived CDR1 and CDR2 are SGHAT and FQNNGV. There are 15 residues in the CDR3. V lost 3 bases and J lost 5, with 15 bases in between. CDR3 DNA: TGTGCCAGCAGCTTGAACAAGGAGCATCAAGATACGCAGTATTTT. It is translated as CASSLNKEHQDTQYF.

This clonotype appeared many times. The V gene is TRBV6-2 or TRBV6-3, the J gene TRBJ2-3; D remains unclear. Trimming left V 0 bases short and J 6 bases short, with 10 bases between. Germline CDR1 and CDR2: MNHEY and SVGEGT. The CDR3 spans 14 residues. CDR3 sequence reads: CASSYSSPTDTQYF. The CDR3 bases are TGTGCCAGCAGTTACTCGAGTCCGACCGATACGCAGTATTTT.

In this sample, this clonotype turned up many times. The V and J genes are TRBV12-3 or TRBV12-4 and TRBJ1-6, with D tentatively TRBD1 (5 bases). Between the trimmed V and J ends, which lost 1 base and 6 bases, there was a span of 13 bases. The CDR3 extends over 16 amino acids. The CDR3 nucleotides are TGTGCCAGCAGTTTAGGTGGCCCAGGGACTAATTCACCCCTCCACTTT. Translating it yields CASSLGGPGTNSPLHF.

This clonotype was counted at least ten times. The rearrangement joins TRBV5-4 to TRBJ2-5, with TRBD1 matching over 9 bases. The V segment lost 6 bases and the J segment 5 bases; nucleotides outside the gene matches: 11. The CDR3 sequence is 15 residues long. Germline values: CDR1 SGHNT, CDR2 YYREEE (reference sequence). The CDR3 DNA sequence: TGTGCCAGCACCCCCAACAGGGGGCAGGTGGAGACCCAGTACTTC. It translates to CASTPNRGQVETQYF.

This clonotype has more than one count but fewer than ten. The chain has TRBV20-1 and TRBJ2-4; D may be TRBD1 or TRBD2 (6 bases each). Germline CDR1 and CDR2: DFQATT and SNEGSKA (reference sequence). The CDR3 totals 17 residues. The ends were cut back, 3 bases at V and 0 bases at J, with 18 bases in the middle. CDR3 bases: TGCAGTGCTAGCCCATCTAGGGGGGACCTAGCCAAAAACATTCAGTACTTC. It translates to CSASPSRGDLAKNIQYF.

Only a few counts were recorded for this clonotype. The junction departs from germline at one end; a sequencing error may be responsible. The V call is TRBV27, the J call TRBJ1-4, with D hard to call. The germline CDR1 and CDR2 sequences are MNHEY and SMNVEV (reference sequence). The CDR3 totals 13 residues. The CDR3 DNA reads TGTGCCAGCACCTTCGCCCCTAAGGAAAAACTGTTTTTT. This encodes CASTFAPKEKLFF.

This clonotype came up many times. The chain combines TRBV25-1 with TRBJ2-3; no definite D call. CDR1 and CDR2 from the germline V gene are MGHDK and SYGVNS. Trimming took off 5 bases at V and 6 bases at J, with 15 bases between the two ends. This CDR3 is built from 14 residues. The CDR3 bases are TGTGCCAGCAGTAAAGAAATTTCGGTGGATACGCAGTATTTT. Translated, it gives CASSKEISVDTQYF.

This clonotype was found a few times. The V and J genes are TRBV2 and TRBJ2-3; D might be TRBD1 (5 bases). The CDR3 totals 14 residues. Germline lookup yields CDR1 SNHLY and CDR2 FYNNEI. Trimming took 6 bases from V and 7 from J, leaving 17 bases between them. CDR3 protein: CASSRTREGNTQYF. The CDR3 DNA follows: TGTGCCAGCAGCCGGACACGAGAAGGAAATACGCAGTATTTT.

This clonotype was seen more than once but under ten times. The V and J genes are TRBV20-1 and TRBJ2-1; 16 bases are a match to TRBD2. The CDR3 spans 23 residues. The germline V gene has CDR1 DFQATT and CDR2 SNEGSKA (reference sequence). Trimming removed 0 bases from V and 1 base from J; junction bases left unmatched: 18. The CDR3 region has the DNA TGCAGTGCTAGAGATGGGGGGGGGCTCCCGGGACTAGCGGGAGGGCCGTCCTACAATGAGCAGTTCTTC. Amino acids: CSARDGGGLPGLAGGPSYNEQFF.

The rearrangement links TRBV19 to TRBJ1-5, with 7 positions matching TRBD1. CDR3 length: 15 residues. Germline V gene sequence: CDR1 LNHDA, CDR2 SQIVND (reference sequence). Trimming at V came to 6 bases and at J to 2 bases, leaving 7 bases not matched to a gene. CDR3 loop: CASSGDSKGNQPQHF. CDR3 in DNA: TGTGCCAGTAGCGGGGACAGTAAGGGCAATCAGCCCCAGCATTTT.

The sample holds many counts of this clonotype. The rearrangement links TRBV10-3 to TRBJ2-7; D not resolved. CDR3 length: 15 amino acids. Germline assignment: CDR1 ENHRY and CDR2 SYGVKD. The ends were cut back, 0 bases at V and 4 bases at J, with 13 bases in the middle. The CDR3 protein is CAISESAGDLYEQYF. CDR3 bases: TGTGCCATCAGTGAGTCGGCAGGAGACCTTTACGAGCAGTACTTC.

Many counts were recorded for this clonotype. The chain is built from TRBV20-1 and TRBJ2-1, with 8 bases identical to TRBD2. The V and J ends lost 3 bases and 6 bases, in that order; junction bases with no gene match: 7. Germline assignment: CDR1 DFQATT and CDR2 SNEGSKA (reference sequence). The CDR3 is made up of 14 amino acids. The CDR3, as DNA: TGCAGTGCTAGGCCCGGGGGGGAGGCCAATGAGCAGTTCTTC. Its translation is CSARPGGEANEQFF.